This TCR beta chain was sequenced during a study of cytomegalovirus exposure and HLA in healthy donors. Study-wide points: An Asian-associated ancestry cluster reportedly showed fewer N-insertions than the approximately 650-donor mean in a later analysis. Immune exposure was documented only through CMV serostatus. Clonal expansion, a later analysis showed, was greater in HLA-associated TCR beta chains than in equally common others.

Primers for the PCR totalled 60 Vbeta and 13 Jbeta. This table comes from immunoSEQ multiplex PCR, and its TCRdb copy is limited to in-frame clones, with some not included. The data show more than 150,000 clones, about three quarters seen once. The CDR3 length is 17 residues. V lost 1 base, J lost 5 bases, and 5 bases stayed unmatched. Germline CDR1 and CDR2: LNHDA and SQIVND (reference sequence). Note on this clone: Its antigen is unknown.

V usage is TRBV19 and J usage is TRBJ2-1; 13 bases are a match to TRBD2. The sequenced material came from PBMCs. This sequence was found in a woman in her thirties or forties in good health and CMV-seropositive. Here the CDR3 DNA reads TGTGCCAGTAGTATAGCAGGACTAGCGGGGGAAAACAATGAGCAGTTCTTC. It is translated as CASSIAGLAGENNEQFF. Using reference TRBV19 and TRBJ2-1 for the parts outside the CDR3, the full variable domain is DGGITQSPKYLFRKEGQNVTLSCEQNLNHDAMYWYRQDPGQGLRLIYYSQIVNDFQKGDIAEGYSVSREKKESFPLTVTSAQKNPTAFYLCASSIAGLAGENNEQFFGPGTRLTVL.